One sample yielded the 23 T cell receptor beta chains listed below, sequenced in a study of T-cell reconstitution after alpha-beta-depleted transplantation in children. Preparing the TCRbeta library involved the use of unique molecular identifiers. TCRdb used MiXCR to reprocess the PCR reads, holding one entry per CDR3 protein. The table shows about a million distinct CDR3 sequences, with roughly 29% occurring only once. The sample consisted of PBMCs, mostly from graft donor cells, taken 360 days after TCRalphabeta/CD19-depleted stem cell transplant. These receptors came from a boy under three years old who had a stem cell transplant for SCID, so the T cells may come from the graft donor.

The CDR3 DNA reads as TGCAGTGCAGCCCCGGGCCCTCAAGAGACCCAGTACTTC. Translated: CSAAPGPQETQYF. The chain joins TRBV20-1 to TRBJ2-5; no clear D gene. Trimming shortened V by 6 bases and J by 2 bases, and 13 bases separated the two germline ends. Germline loops: CDR1 DFQATT, CDR2 SNEGSKA (reference sequence). The CDR3 spans 13 residues.

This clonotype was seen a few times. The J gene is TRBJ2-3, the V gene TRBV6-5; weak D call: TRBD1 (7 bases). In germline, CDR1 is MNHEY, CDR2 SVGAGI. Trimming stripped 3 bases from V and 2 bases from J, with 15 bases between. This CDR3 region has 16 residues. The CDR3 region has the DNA TGTGCCAGCAGTTATACTACAGGGGAGGCCACAGATACGCAGTATTTT. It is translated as CASSYTTGEATDTQYF.

CDR3 DNA sequence: TGTGCCAGCAGTTTAGCCCTGCTAGCGGGGGGGTCCAATGAGCAGTTCTTC. Its protein is CASSLALLAGGSNEQFF. The chain recombines TRBV12-3 or TRBV12-4 with TRBJ2-1; TRBD2 aligns across 12 bases. The CDR3 consists of 17 residues. The V segment lost 0 bases and the J segment 6 bases; nucleotides outside the gene matches: 6.

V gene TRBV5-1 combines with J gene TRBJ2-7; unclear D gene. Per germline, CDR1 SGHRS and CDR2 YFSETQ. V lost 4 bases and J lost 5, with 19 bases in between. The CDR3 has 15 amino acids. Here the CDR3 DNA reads TGCGCCAGCAGCCCATTCTCGGCAAGAGCAGACGAGCAGTACTTC. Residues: CASSPFSARADEQYF.

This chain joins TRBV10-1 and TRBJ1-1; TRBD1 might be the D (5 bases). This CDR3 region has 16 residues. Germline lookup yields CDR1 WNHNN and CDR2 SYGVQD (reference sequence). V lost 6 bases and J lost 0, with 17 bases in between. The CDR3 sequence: CASRSSEGRVNTEAFF. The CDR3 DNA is TGCGCCAGCAGATCTTCTGAGGGGAGGGTGAACACTGAAGCTTTCTTT.

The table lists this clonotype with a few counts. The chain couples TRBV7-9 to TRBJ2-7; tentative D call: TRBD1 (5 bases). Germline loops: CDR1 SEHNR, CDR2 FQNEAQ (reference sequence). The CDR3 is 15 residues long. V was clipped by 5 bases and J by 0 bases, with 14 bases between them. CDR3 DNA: TGTGCCAGCAGCCGAAACAGGCAGAGCTCCTACGAGCAGTACTTC. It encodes CASSRNRQSSYEQYF.

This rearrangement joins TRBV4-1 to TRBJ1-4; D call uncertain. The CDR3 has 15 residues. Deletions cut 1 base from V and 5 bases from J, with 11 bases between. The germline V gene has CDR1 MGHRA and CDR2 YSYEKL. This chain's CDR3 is CASSQAHPWNEKLFF. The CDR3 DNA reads TGCGCCAGCAGCCAAGCGCACCCCTGGAATGAAAAACTGTTTTTT.

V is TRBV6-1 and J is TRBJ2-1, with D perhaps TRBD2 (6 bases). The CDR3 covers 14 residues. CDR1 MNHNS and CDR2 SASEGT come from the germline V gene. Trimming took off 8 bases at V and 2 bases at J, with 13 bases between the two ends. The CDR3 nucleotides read TGTGCCAGCCACATCGGGGGAGCCTACAATGAGCAGTTCTTC. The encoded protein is CASHIGGAYNEQFF.

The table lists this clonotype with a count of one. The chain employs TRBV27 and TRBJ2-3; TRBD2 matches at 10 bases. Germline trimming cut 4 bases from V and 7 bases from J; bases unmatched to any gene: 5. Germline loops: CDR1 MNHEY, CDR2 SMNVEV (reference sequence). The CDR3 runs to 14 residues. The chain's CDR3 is CASSSILAGHTQYF. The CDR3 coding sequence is TGTGCCAGCAGTTCTATACTAGCGGGGCATACGCAGTATTTT.

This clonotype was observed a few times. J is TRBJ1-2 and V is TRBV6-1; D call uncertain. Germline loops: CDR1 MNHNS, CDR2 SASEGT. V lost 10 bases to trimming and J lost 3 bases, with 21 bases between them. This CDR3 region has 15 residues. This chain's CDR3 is CATKKTRGTYYGYTF. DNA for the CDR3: TGTGCCACCAAAAAAACCAGAGGCACGTACTATGGCTACACCTTC.

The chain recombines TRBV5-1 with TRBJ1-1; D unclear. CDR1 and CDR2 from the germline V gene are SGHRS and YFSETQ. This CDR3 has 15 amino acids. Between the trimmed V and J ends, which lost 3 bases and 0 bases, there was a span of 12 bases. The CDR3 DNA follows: TGCGCCAGCAGCTGGGCACGGACGGTGAACACTGAAGCTTTCTTT. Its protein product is CASSWARTVNTEAFF.

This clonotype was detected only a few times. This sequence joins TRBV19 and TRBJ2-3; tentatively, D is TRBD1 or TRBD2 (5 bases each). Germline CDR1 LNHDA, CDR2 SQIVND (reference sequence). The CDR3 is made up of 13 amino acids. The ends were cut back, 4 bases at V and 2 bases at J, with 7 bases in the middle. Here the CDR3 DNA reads TGTGCCAGTAGTAACGGGGCCACAGATACGCAGTATTTT. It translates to CASSNGATDTQYF.

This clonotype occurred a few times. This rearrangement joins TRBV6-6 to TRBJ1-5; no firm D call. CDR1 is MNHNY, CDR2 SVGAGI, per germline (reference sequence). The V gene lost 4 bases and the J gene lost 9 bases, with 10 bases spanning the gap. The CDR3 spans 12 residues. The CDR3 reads CASSSEERPQHF. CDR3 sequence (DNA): TGTGCCAGCAGTTCCGAGGAACGGCCCCAGCATTTT.

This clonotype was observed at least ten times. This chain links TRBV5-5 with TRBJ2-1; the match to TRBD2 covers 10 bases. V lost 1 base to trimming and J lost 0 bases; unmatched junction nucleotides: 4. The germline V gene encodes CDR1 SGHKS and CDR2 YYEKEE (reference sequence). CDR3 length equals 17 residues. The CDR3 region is CASSLIWTSGSYNEQFF. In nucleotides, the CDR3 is TGTGCCAGCAGCTTGATTTGGACTAGCGGCTCCTACAATGAGCAGTTCTTC.

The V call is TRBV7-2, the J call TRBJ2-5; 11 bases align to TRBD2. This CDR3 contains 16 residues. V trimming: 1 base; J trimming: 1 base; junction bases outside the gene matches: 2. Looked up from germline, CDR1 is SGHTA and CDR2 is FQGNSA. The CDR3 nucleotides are TGTGCCAGCAGCTTAGGGACTAGCGGGTCCCAAGAGACCCAGTACTTC. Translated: CASSLGTSGSQETQYF.

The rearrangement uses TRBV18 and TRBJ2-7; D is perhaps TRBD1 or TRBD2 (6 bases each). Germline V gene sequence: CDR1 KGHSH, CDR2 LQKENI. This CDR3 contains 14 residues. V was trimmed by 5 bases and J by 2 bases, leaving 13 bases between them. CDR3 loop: CASSEQGGPYEQYF. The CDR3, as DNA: TGTGCCAGCTCAGAACAGGGAGGCCCCTACGAGCAGTACTTC.

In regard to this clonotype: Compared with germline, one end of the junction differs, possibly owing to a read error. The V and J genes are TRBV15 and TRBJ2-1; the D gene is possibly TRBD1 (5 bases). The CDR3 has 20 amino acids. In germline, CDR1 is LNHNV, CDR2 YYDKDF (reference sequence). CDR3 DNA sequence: TGTGCCACCAGCAGAGATCAGGGCTACCTTTCTGCGAGACCATACAATGAGCAGTTGTTC. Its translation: CATSRDQGYLSARPYNEQLF.

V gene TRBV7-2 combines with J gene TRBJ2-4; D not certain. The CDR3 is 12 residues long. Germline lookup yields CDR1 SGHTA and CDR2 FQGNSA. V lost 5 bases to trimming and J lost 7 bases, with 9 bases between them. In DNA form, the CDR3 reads TGTGCCAGCAGCGCTAATAGGAACATTCAGTACTTC. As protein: CASSANRNIQYF.

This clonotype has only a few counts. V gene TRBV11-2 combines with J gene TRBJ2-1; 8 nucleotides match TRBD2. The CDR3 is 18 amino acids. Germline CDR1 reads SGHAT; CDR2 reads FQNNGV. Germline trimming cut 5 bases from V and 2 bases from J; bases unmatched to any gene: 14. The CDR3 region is CASSPSPLAGNTYNEQFF. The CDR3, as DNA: TGTGCCAGCAGCCCATCCCCCCTAGCGGGTAACACCTACAATGAGCAGTTCTTC. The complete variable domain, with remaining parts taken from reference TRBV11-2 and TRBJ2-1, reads EAGVAQSPRYKIIEKRQSVAFWCNPISGHATLYWYQQILGQGPKLLIQFQNNGVVDDSQLPKDRFSAERLKGVDSTLKIQPAKLEDSAVYLCASSPSPLAGNTYNEQFFGPGTRLTVL.

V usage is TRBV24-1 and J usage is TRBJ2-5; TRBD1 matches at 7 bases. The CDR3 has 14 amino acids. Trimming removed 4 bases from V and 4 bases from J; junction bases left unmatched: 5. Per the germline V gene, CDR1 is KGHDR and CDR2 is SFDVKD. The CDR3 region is CATSDSWDRETQYF. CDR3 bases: TGTGCCACCAGTGACTCCTGGGACAGAGAGACCCAGTACTTC.

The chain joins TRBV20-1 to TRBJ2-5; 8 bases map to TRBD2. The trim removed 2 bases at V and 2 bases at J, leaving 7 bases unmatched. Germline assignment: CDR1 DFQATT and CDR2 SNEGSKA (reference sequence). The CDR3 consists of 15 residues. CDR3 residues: CSARSRLAWQETQYF. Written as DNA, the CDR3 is TGCAGTGCTAGATCTAGACTAGCGTGGCAAGAGACCCAGTACTTC.

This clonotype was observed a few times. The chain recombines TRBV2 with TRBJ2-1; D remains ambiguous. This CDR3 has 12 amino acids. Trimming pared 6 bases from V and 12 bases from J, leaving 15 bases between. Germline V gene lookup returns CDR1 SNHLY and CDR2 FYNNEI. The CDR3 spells CASSAQSGGQFF. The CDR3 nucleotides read TGTGCCAGCAGCGCTCAGTCGGGTGGGCAGTTCTTC.

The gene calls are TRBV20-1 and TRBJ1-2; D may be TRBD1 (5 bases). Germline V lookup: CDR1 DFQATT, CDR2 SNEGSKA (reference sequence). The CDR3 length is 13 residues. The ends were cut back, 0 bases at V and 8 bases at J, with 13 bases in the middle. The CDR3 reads CSAREGRTLGYTF. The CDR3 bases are TGCAGTGCTAGAGAGGGTCGGACATTGGGCTACACCTTC.